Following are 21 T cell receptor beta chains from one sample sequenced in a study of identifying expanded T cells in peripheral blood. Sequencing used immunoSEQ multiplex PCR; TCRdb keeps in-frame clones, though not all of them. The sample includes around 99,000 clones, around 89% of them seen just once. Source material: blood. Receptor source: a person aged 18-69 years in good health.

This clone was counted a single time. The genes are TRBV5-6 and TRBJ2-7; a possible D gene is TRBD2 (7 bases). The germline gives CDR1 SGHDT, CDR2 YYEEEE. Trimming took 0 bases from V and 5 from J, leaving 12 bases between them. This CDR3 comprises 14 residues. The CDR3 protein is CASSLVVRGHEQYF. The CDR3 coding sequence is TGTGCCAGCAGCTTGGTTGTGCGGGGGCACGAGCAGTACTTC.

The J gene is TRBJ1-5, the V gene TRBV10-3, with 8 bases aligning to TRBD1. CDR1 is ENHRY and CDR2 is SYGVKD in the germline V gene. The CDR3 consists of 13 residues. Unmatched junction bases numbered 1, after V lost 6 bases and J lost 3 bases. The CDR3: CAIRGQDNQPQHF. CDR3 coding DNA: TGTGCCATCAGGGGACAGGACAATCAGCCCCAGCATTTT.

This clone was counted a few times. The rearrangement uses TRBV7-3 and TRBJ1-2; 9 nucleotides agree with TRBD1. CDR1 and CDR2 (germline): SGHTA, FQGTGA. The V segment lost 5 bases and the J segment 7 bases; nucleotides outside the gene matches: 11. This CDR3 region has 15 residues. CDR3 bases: TGTGCCAGCAGCCCCCAGGGACAGGGTATTAGTGGCTACACCTTC. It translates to CASSPQGQGISGYTF.

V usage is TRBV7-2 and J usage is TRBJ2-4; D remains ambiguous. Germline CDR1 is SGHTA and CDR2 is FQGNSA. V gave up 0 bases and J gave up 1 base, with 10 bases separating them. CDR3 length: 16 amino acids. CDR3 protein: CASSLARVSAKNIQYF. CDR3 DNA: TGTGCCAGCAGCTTAGCCCGCGTTAGTGCCAAAAACATTCAGTACTTC.

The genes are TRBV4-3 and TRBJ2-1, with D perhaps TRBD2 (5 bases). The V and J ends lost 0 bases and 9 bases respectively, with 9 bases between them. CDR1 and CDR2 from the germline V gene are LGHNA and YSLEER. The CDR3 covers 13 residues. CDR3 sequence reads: CASSQEFGGEQFF. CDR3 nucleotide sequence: TGCGCCAGCAGCCAAGAGTTTGGAGGTGAGCAGTTCTTC.

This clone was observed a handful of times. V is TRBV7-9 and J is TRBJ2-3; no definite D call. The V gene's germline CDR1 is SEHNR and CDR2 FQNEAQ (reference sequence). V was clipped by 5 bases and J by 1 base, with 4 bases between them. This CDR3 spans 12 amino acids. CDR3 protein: CASSPGTDTQYF. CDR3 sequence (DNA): TGTGCCAGCAGCCCTGGCACAGATACGCAGTATTTT.

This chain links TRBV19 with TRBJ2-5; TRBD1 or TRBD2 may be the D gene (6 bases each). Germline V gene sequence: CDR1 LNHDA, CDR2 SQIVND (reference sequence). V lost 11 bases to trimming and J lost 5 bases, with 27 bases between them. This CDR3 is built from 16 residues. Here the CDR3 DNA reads TGTGCCTCCAAGGGGCACACGTGGAGGGGGTCGGAGACCCAGTACTTC. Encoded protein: CASKGHTWRGSETQYF.

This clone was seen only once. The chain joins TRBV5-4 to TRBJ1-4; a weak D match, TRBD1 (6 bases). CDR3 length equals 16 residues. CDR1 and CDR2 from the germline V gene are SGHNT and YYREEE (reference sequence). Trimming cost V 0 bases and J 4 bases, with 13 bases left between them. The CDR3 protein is CASSLGQGRSNEKLFF. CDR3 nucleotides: TGTGCCAGCAGCTTGGGCCAGGGGCGTAGTAATGAAAAACTGTTTTTT. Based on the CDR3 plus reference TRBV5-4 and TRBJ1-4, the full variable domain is ETGVTQSPTHLIKTRGQQVTLRCSSQSGHNTVSWYQQALGQGPQFIFQYYREEENGRGNFPPRFSGLQFPNYSSELNVNALELDDSALYLCASSLGQGRSNEKLFFGSGTQLSVL.

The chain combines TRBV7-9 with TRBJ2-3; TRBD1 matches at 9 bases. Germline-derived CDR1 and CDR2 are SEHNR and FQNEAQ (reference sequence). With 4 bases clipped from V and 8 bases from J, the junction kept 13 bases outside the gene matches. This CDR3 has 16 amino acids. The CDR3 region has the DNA TGTGCCAGCAGCTCTCGCGACAGGGGGATTTTTCGTACGCAGTATTTT. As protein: CASSSRDRGIFRTQYF.

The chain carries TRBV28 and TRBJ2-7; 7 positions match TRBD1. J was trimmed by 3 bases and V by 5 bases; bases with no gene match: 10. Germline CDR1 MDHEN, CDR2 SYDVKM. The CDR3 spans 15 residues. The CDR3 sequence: CASSISGTEDYEQYF. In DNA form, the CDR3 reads TGTGCCAGCAGTATATCCGGGACAGAAGACTACGAGCAGTACTTC. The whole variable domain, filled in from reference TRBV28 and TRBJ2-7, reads DVKVTQSSRYLVKRTGEKVFLECVQDMDHENMFWYRQDPGLGLRLIYFSYDVKMKEKGDIPEGYSVSREKKERFSLILESASTNQTSMYLCASSISGTEDYEQYFGPGTRLTVT.

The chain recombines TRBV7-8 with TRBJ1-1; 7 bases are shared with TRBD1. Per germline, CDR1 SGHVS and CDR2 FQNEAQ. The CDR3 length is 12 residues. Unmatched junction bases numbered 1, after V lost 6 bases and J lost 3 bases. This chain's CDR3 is CASRGQYTEAFF. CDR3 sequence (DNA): TGTGCCAGCAGGGGACAGTACACTGAAGCTTTCTTT.

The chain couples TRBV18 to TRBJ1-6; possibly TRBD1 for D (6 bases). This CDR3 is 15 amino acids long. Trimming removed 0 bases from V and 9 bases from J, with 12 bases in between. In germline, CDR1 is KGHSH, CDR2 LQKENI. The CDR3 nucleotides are TGTGCCAGCTCACCACCGGGGGGCTTAATTTCACCCCTCCACTTT. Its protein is CASSPPGGLISPLHF.

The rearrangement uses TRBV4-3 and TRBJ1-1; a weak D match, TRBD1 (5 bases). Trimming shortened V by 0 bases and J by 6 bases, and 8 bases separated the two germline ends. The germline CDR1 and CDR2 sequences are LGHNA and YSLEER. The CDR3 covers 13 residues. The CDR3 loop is CASSQDQGPEAFF. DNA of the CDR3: TGCGCCAGCAGCCAAGATCAGGGCCCTGAAGCTTTCTTT.

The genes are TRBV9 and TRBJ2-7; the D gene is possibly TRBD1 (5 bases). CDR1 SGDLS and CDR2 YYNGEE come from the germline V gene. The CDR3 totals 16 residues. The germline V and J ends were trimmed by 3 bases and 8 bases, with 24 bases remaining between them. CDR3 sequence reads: CASSARGRSVTTQQYF. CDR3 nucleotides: TGTGCCAGCAGCGCAAGGGGTAGGTCGGTTACTACGCAGCAGTACTTC.

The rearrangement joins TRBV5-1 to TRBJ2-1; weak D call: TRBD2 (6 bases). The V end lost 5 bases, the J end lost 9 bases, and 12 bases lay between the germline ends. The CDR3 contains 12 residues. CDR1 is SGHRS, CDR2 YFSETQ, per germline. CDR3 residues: CASRPAGGEQFF. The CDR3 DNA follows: TGCGCCAGCAGGCCCGCCGGGGGTGAGCAGTTCTTC.

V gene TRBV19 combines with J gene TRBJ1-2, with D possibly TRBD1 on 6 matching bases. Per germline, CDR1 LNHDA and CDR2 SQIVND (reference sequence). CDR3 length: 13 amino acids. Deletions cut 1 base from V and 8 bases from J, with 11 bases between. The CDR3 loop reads CASSIGTRGGYTF. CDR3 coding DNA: TGTGCCAGTAGTATAGGAACCAGGGGAGGCTACACCTTC.

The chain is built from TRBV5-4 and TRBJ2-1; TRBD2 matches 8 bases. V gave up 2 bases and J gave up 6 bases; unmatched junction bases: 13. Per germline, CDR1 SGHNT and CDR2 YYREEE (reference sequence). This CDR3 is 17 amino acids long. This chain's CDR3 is CASSFVTGTRGVNEQFF. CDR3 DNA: TGTGCCAGCAGCTTTGTAACCGGGACTAGGGGGGTCAATGAGCAGTTCTTC.

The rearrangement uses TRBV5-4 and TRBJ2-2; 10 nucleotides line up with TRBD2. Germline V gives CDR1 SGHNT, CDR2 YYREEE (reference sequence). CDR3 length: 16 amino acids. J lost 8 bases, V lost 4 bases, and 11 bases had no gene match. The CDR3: CASSPLAGAPIGELFF. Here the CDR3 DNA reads TGTGCCAGCAGCCCGCTAGCGGGGGCCCCTATAGGGGAGCTGTTTTTT.

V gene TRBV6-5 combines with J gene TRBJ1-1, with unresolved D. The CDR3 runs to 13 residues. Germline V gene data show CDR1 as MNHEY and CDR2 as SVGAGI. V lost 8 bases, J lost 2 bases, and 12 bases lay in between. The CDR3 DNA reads TGTGCCAGCGCGATGGACGATAACACTGAAGCTTTCTTT. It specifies CASAMDDNTEAFF.

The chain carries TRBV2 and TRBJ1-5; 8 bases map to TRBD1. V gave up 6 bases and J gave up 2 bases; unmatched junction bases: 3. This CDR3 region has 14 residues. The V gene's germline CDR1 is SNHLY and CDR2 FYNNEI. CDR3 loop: CASRDRVGNQPQHF. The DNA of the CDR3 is TGTGCCAGCAGGGACAGGGTCGGCAATCAGCCCCAGCATTTT.

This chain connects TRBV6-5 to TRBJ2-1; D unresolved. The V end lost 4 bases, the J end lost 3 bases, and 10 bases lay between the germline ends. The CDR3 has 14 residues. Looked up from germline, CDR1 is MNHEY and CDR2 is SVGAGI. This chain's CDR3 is CASSSGRIYNEQFF. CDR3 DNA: TGTGCCAGCAGTTCCGGGCGCATCTACAATGAGCAGTTCTTC.